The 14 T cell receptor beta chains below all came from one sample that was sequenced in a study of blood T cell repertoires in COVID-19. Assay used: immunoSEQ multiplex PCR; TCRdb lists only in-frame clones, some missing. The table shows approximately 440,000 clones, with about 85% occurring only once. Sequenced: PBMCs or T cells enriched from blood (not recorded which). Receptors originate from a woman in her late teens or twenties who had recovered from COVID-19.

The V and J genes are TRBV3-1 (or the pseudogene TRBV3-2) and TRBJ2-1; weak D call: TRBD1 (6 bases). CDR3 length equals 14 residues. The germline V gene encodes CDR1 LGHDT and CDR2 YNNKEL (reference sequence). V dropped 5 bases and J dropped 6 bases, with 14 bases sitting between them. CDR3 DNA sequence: TGTGCCAGCAGCTCCCCGGGACAAATCAATGAGCAGTTCTTC. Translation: CASSSPGQINEQFF.

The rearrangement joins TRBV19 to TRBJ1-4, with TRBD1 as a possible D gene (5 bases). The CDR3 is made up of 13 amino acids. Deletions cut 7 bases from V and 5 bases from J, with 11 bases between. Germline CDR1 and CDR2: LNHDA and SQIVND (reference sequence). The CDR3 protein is CASMKGRNEKLFF. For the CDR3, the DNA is TGTGCCAGTATGAAGGGGCGGAATGAAAAACTGTTTTTT.

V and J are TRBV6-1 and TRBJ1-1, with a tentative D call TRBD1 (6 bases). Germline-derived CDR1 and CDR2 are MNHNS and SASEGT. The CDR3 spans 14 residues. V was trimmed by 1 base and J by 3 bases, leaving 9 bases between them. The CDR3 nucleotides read TGTGCCAGCAGTGAAGGGACAGTTCACACTGAAGCTTTCTTT. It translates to CASSEGTVHTEAFF.

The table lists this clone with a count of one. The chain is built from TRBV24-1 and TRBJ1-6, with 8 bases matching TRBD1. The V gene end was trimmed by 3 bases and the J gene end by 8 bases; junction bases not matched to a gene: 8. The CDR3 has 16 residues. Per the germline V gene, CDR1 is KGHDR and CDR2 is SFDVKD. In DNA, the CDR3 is TGTGCCACCAGTGATACAAGGACAGGGAGGGATTCACCCCTCCACTTT. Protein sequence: CATSDTRTGRDSPLHF.

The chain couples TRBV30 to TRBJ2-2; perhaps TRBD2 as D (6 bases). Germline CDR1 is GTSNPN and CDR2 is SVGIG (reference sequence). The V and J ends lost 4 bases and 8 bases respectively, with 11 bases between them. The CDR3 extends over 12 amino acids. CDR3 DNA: TGTGCCTGGAAAGAGCGGGCGGGGGAGCTGTTTTTT. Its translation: CAWKERAGELFF.

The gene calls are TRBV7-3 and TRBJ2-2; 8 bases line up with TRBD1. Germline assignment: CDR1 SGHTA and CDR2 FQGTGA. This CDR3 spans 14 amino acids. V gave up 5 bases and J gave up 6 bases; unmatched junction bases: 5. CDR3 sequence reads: CASSPQGEAGELFF. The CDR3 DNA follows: TGTGCCAGCAGCCCACAGGGGGAAGCCGGGGAGCTGTTTTTT.

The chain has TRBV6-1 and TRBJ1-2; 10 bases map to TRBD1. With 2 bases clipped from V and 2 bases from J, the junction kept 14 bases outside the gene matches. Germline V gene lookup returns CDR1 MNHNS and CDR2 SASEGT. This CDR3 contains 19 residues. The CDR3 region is CASSELSLSRGQGNYGYTF. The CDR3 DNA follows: TGTGCCAGCAGTGAACTATCCCTATCCCGGGGACAGGGGAACTATGGCTACACCTTC.

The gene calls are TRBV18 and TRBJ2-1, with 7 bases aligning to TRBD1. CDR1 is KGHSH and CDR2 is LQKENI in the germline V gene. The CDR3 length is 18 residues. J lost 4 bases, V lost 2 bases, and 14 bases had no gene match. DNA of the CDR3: TGTGCCAGCTCACCATGGTTAGGGGGCGCGACCGTTTACAATGAGCAGTTCTTC. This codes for CASSPWLGGATVYNEQFF.

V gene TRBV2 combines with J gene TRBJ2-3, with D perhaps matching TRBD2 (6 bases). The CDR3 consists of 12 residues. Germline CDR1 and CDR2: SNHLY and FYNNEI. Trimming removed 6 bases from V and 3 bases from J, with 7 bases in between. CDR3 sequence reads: CASRGLTDTQYF. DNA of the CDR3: TGTGCCAGCAGGGGACTTACAGATACGCAGTATTTT.

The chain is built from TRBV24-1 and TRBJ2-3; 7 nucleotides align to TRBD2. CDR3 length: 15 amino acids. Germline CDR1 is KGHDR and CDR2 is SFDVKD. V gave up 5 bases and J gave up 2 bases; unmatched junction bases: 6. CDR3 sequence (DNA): TGTGCCACCAGTGCTGGGAGGGGTACCACAGATACGCAGTATTTT. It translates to CATSAGRGTTDTQYF.

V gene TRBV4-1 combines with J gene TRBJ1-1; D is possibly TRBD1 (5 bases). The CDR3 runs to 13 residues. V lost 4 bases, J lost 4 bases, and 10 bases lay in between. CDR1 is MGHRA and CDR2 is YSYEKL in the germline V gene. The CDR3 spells CASSPAGGTEAFF. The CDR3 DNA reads TGCGCCAGCAGCCCTGCCGGGGGCACTGAAGCTTTCTTT.

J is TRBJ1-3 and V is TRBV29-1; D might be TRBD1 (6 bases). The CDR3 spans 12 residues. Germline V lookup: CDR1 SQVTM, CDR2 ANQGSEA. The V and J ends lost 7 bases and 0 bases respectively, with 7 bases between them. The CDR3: CSGQDSGNTIYF. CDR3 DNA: TGCAGCGGACAGGACTCTGGAAACACCATATATTTT.

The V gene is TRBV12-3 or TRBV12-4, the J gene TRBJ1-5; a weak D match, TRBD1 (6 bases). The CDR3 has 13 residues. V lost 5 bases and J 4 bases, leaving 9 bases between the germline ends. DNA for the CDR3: TGTGCCAGCAGTGCAGGGGTAAATCAGCCCCAGCATTTT. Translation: CASSAGVNQPQHF.

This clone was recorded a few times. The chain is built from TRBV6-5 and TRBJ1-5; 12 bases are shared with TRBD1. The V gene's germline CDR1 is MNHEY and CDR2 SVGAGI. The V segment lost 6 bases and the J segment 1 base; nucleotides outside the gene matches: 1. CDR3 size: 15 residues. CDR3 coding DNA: TGTGCCAGCAGCGGGACAGGGGGCAGCAATCAGCCCCAGCATTTT. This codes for CASSGTGGSNQPQHF.